The entry below gives a single T cell receptor (beta chain) sequence along with its context. It lacks a known antigen. Qualities for individual bases were not recorded, and no much larger clone is one base off. From each donor, a single peripheral blood sample of 100 to 150 mL on average was drawn into heparinised tubes. A BD FACSAria II and a panel including CD45RO, CCR7, CD25, CD127, CD95 and CD27 were used to sort naive, central memory, regulatory and stem cell-like memory CD4+ T cells. Every sorted population had a purity above 95%. PBMCs were isolated immediately by Lymphoprep density gradient centrifugation and stained directly without culture. Samples were stained and sorted in pairs, with one healthy donor and one patient per experiment, so that batch effects were minimized. This specimen belongs to a study of beta chain features in type 1 diabetes (dated by TCRdb to about 2018). As for the study more broadly: Patients and healthy donors did not differ in mean age, gender distribution, total cell number or subset yield. Whereas all 28 donors provided naive and central memory subsets, regulatory and stem cell-like memory subsets were isolated from just 8 patients and roughly 8 healthy donors. In the study, recently diagnosed type 1 diabetes patients and matched healthy donors were compared on the TCRB repertoires of their sorted circulating CD4+ T cell subsets. A total of about 100,000,000 sorted cells were examined across all samples, and RNA yield correlated strongly with the number of cells per subset.

Cut back by 4 bases and 4 bases, the V and J ends lie 11 bases apart. Its CDR3 holds 13 amino acids, cysteine through phenylalanine. Only the CDR3 portion is preserved as DNA: 39 bases, with reading frame beginning at the first base. Per the germline V gene (reference sequence), MNHEY is the CDR1 and SMNVEV is the CDR2. The paper's findings and limits, for the study overall: Type 1 diabetes patients showed a moderate but significant shortening of TCRB CDR3 length in all four CD4+ subsets. PCR might favor shorter templates, but patient and control samples were amplified and corrected together, so any skew would affect both groups equally. Naive, central memory and regulatory TCRB repertoires appeared more similar among patients than among healthy donors. Because the HLA sub-analyses included only small numbers of individuals, any influence of HLA type on TCRB rearrangement was left unresolved. Because cDNA was sequenced instead of genomic DNA, highly expressing activated cells could be over-represented, though the groups showed no difference in activation or CD3 levels. Fewer insertions and more nucleotide deletions at VDJ recombination sites were observed in patients with type 1 diabetes, implying thymic rearrangement abnormalities.

The entire isolated RNA was reverse transcribed using the High Capacity cDNA Reverse Transcription Kit, and thus expressed TCRB transcripts were sequenced. Deep immunoSEQ sequencing was performed on naive, central memory and regulatory T cell samples, with an average of around 3.4 million total reads per sample. Sorted cells were lysed in RLT buffer, and RNA was extracted using DNase-treated RNeasy Micro or Mini kits according to cell number. To prevent cross-contamination, each cell subset was processed individually, whereas patient and healthy donor samples were processed jointly. The immunoSEQ multiplex PCR was used to amplify TCRB sequences from cDNA, yielding 87-bp fragments that span the CDR3 region. Amplicons were sequenced on the Illumina HiSeq platform. On the study's bioinformatics: Synthetic template baselines were used to correct PCR bias computationally, reads within Hamming distance 2 were collapsed together, and singletons that could not be merged were discarded. By aligning reads against IMGT, V, D and J genes, CDR3 length, and insertions or deletions at six rearrangement sites were assigned. Within each subset, clonotype counts were normalized to the number of sorted cells before true diversity and Gini coefficients were calculated with the tcR R package. Repertoire sharing was quantified using the overlap coefficient calculated on TCRB nucleotide sequences. Out-of-frame TCRB sequences from naive cells were analyzed to stand in for the pre-selection repertoire. TCRdb re-hosts the immuneACCESS table, in-frame sequences only. Its copies lack some clones; in the studies checked, an unresolved V gene accounts for under half of them, and the cause for the rest is not known. V, J and clone size are those of that table, while D and trimming were read from the DNA. Across this sample there are 350,000 or so clones, with 20% seen only once. The ten largest make up around 0.045% of the sample.

The sequenced sample consisted of naive CD4+ T cells from blood. The cell subset or site tag for this specimen amounts to: true naive CD4+ T cells. The sequence is built from TRBV27 and TRBJ2-7; the D gene is perhaps TRBD1, from 5 matching bases. This TCR was sampled from a woman between 18 and 29 years old in good health. At the DNA level, the sequence is TGTGCCAGCAGTTCCTCGACAGAATACGAGCAGTACTTC. The encoded protein is CASSSSTEYEQYF.